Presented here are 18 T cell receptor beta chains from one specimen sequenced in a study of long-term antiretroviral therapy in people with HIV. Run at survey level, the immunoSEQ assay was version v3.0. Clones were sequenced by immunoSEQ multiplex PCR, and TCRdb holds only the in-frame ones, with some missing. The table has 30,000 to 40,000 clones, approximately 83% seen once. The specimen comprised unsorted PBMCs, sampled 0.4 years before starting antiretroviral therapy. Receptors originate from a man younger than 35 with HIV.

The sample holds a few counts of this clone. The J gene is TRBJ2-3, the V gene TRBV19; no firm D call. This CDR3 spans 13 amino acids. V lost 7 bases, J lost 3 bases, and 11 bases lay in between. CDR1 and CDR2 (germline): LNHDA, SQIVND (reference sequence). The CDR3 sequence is CASTPSGTDTQYF. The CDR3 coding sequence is TGTGCCAGTACGCCGTCCGGGACAGATACGCAGTATTTT.

CDR3 nucleotides: TGTGCCAGCAGCAAGAGGGAGGAAGGGGGCGCGAGCAATCAGCCCCAGCATTTT. Its translation: CASSKREEGGASNQPQHF. The chain links TRBV21-1 to TRBJ1-5; TRBD1 is the table's D call, not checked against the DNA. TRBV21-1 is given as a pseudogene. The CDR3 is 18 residues long.

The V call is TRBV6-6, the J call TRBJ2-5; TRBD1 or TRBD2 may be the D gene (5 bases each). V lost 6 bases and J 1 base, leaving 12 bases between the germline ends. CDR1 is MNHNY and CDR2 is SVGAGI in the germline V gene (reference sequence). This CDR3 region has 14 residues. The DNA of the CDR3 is TGTGCCAGCAGGGGGTTCGGGGCCCAAGAGACCCAGTACTTC. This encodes CASRGFGAQETQYF.

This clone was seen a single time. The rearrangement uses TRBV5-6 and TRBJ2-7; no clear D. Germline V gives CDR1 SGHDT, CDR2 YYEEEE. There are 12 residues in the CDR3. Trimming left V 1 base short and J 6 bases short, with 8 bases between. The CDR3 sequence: CASSLPPREQYF. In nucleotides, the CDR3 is TGTGCCAGCAGCTTGCCCCCCCGCGAGCAGTACTTC.

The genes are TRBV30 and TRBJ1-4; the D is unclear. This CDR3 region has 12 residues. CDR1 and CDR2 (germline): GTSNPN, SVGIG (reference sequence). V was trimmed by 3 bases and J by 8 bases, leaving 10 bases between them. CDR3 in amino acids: CAWSPGLEKLFF. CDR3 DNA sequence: TGTGCCTGGAGCCCAGGTCTCGAAAAACTGTTTTTT.

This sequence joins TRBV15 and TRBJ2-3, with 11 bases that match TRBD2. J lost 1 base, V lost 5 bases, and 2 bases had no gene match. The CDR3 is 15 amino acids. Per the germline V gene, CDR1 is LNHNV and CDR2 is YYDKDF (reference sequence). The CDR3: CATSVGLAGTDTQYF. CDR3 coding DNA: TGTGCCACCAGCGTGGGACTAGCGGGCACAGATACGCAGTATTTT.

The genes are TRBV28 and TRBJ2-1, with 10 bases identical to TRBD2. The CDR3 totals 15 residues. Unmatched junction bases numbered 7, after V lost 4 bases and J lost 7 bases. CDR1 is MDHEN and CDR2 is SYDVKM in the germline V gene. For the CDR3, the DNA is TGTGCCAGCAGTTCGGCTAGCGGGAGTGGGAATGAGCAGTTCTTC. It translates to CASSSASGSGNEQFF.

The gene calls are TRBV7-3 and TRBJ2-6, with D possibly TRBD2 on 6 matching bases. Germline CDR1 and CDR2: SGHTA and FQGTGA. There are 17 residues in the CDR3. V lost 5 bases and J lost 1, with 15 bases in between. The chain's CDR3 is CASSPRDLVSGANVLTF. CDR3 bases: TGTGCCAGCAGCCCTCGGGACTTAGTTTCTGGGGCCAACGTCCTGACTTTC.

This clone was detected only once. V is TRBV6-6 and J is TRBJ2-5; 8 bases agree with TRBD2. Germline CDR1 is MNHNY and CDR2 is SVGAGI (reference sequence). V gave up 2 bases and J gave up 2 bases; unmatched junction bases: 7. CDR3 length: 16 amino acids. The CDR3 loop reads CASSYGVAGPQETQYF. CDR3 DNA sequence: TGTGCCAGCAGTTACGGGGTAGCGGGGCCTCAAGAGACCCAGTACTTC.

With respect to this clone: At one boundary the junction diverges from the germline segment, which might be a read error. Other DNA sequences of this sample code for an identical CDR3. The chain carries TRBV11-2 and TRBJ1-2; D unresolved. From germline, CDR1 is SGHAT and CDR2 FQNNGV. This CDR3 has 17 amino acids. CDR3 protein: CASSSPIFERTNYGYTF. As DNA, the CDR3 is TGTGCCAGCAGCTCCCCTATCTTTGAGAGGACCAACTACGGCTACACCTTC.

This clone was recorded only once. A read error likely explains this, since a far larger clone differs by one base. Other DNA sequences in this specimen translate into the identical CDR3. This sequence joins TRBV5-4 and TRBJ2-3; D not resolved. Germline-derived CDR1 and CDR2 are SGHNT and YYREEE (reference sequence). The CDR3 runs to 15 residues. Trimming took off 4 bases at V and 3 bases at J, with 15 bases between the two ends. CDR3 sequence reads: CASSQDMVGTDTQYF. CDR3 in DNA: TGTGCCAGCAGCCAAGACATGGTAGGGACAGATACGCAGTATTTT.

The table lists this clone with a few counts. The CDR3 region has the DNA TGTGCCAGCTCAATAGGACAGGTAGATATCTACGAGCAGTACTTC. It codes for CASSIGQVDIYEQYF. The chain uses TRBV18 and TRBJ2-7; the match to TRBD1 covers 7 bases. This CDR3 has 15 amino acids. Germline CDR1 reads KGHSH; CDR2 reads LQKENI. J gave up 3 bases and V 5 bases, and 10 bases lay outside the gene matches.

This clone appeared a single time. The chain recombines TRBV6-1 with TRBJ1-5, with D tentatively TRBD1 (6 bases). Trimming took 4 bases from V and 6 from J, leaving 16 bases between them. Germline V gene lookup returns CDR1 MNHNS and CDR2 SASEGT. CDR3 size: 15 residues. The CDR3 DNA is TGTGCCAGCAGTGCCCGACAGGTTGCTGCTCAGCCCCAGCATTTT. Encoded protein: CASSARQVAAQPQHF.

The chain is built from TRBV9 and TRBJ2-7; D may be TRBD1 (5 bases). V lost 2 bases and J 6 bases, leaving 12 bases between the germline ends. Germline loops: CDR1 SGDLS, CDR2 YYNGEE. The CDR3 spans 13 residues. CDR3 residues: CASSVYPGSEQYF. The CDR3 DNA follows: TGTGCCAGCAGCGTGTACCCAGGGTCCGAGCAGTACTTC.

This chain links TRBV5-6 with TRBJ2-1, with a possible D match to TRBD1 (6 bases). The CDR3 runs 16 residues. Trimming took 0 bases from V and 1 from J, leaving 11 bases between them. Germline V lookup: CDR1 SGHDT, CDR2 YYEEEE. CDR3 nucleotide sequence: TGTGCCAGCAGCTTGGATCAGGGGACGTCCTACAATGAGCAGTTCTTC. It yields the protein CASSLDQGTSYNEQFF.

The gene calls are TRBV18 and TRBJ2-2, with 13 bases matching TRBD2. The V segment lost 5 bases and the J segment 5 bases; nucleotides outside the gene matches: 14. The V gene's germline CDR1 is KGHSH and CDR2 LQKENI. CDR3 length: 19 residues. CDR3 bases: TGTGCCAGCTCATACCGGACTAGCGGGAGCCTTGAGGGGACCGGGGAGCTGTTTTTT. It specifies CASSYRTSGSLEGTGELFF.

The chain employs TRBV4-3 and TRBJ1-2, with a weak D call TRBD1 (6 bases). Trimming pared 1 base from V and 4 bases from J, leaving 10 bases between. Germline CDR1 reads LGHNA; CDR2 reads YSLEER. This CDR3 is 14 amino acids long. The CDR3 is CASSQGPTGYGYTF. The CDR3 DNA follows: TGCGCCAGCAGCCAAGGCCCGACAGGCTATGGCTACACCTTC.

The CDR3 reads CASSLGLAAGELFF. The CDR3 coding sequence is TGTGCCAGCAGCCTGGGACTAGCGGCCGGGGAGCTGTTTTTT. The chain uses TRBV7-9 and TRBJ2-2, with 11 bases lining up with TRBD2. The germline CDR1 and CDR2 sequences are SEHNR and FQNEAQ (reference sequence). The CDR3 contains 14 residues. With 5 bases clipped from V and 6 bases from J, the junction kept 2 bases outside the gene matches.